The 18 T cell receptor beta chains below come from one sample, sequenced in a study of vaccination effects on CD4 cells after COVID-19. With the ViraFEST assay, the study expanded antigen-specific CD4+ T cells using viral peptide pools, then sequenced them. The authors isolated CD4+ T cells after roughly 10 days of culture. None of these healthy vaccinees had been infected with SARS-CoV-2 before vaccination. The assay was immunoSEQ multiplex PCR, and TCRdb's table has in-frame clones only and misses some. The sample lists around 68,000 clones, around 80% occurring once. These receptors lack a known antigen. This specimen consisted of CD4+ T cells from PBMCs cultured with SARS-CoV-2 spike peptides, obtained before COVID-19 vaccination. The receptors stem from a human donor who received a COVID-19 vaccine.

This chain connects TRBV20-1 to TRBJ2-1, with TRBD2 identical over 14 bases. This CDR3 has 15 residues. Unmatched junction bases numbered 6, after V lost 3 bases and J lost 8 bases. Germline V gene lookup returns CDR1 DFQATT and CDR2 SNEGSKA (reference sequence). The CDR3 here is CSASLGTSGGDEQFF. In DNA form, the CDR3 reads TGCAGTGCTAGTCTCGGGACTAGCGGGGGCGATGAGCAGTTCTTC.

V and J are TRBV5-4 and TRBJ1-2; D ambiguous. There are 12 residues in the CDR3. CDR1 is SGHNT and CDR2 is YYREEE in the germline V gene (reference sequence). Trimming removed 0 bases from V and 4 bases from J, with 4 bases in between. CDR3 nucleotides: TGTGCCAGCAGCTTGGGTGGCTATGGCTACACCTTC. Amino acids: CASSLGGYGYTF.

The gene calls are TRBV6-6 and TRBJ1-4; 7 positions agree with TRBD1. V was pared by 0 bases and J by 7 bases, with 8 bases of the junction left unmatched. The CDR3 covers 16 residues. Germline V gives CDR1 MNHNY, CDR2 SVGAGI (reference sequence). In DNA form, the CDR3 reads TGTGCCAGCAGTTACTCGAACAGGGGTATGGGTGAAAAACTGTTTTTT. Translated, it gives CASSYSNRGMGEKLFF.

V and J are TRBV10-3 and TRBJ1-1; D not certain. Trimming cost V 10 bases and J 0 bases, with 12 bases left between them. Germline-derived CDR1 and CDR2 are ENHRY and SYGVKD. The CDR3 covers 13 residues. CDR3 in amino acids: CASTVLMNTEAFF. Written as DNA, the CDR3 is TGTGCCAGTACAGTTCTTATGAACACTGAAGCTTTCTTT.

The chain carries TRBV19 and TRBJ1-1, with 7 bases lining up with TRBD1. Germline V gene data show CDR1 as LNHDA and CDR2 as SQIVND (reference sequence). The trim removed 6 bases at V and 4 bases at J, leaving 2 bases unmatched. The CDR3 loop spans 12 amino acids. Here the CDR3 DNA reads TGTGCCAGTAGGGCAGGGGGCACTGAAGCTTTCTTT. It encodes CASRAGGTEAFF.

The chain joins TRBV28 to TRBJ2-3, with D maybe TRBD1 (6 bases). This CDR3 contains 16 residues. The V end lost 5 bases, the J end lost 5 bases, and 20 bases lay between the germline ends. In germline, CDR1 is MDHEN, CDR2 SYDVKM. The chain's CDR3 is CASSPRGYSREDTQYF. DNA for the CDR3: TGTGCCAGCAGTCCCAGGGGATATTCTCGGGAAGATACGCAGTATTTT.

The V gene is TRBV6-5, the J gene TRBJ1-2, with D tentatively TRBD1 (6 bases). Germline loops: CDR1 MNHEY, CDR2 SVGAGI. The CDR3 has 13 amino acids. Trimming took 5 bases from V and 4 from J, leaving 11 bases between them. CDR3 in DNA: TGTGCCAGCAGTCCTATGGACAGCTATGGCTACACCTTC. This translates into CASSPMDSYGYTF.

The chain links TRBV6-5 to TRBJ1-2; D remains unclear. Looked up from germline, CDR1 is MNHEY and CDR2 is SVGAGI. The V and J ends lost 6 bases and 3 bases respectively, with 11 bases between them. This CDR3 spans 13 amino acids. The CDR3 DNA is TGTGCCAGCAGCATGGACGGAGACTATGGCTACACCTTC. This sequence encodes CASSMDGDYGYTF.

The chain couples TRBV3-1 (or the pseudogene TRBV3-2) to TRBJ2-7; D is possibly TRBD2 (7 bases). Germline CDR1 is LGHDT and CDR2 is YNNKEL (reference sequence). The CDR3 runs to 13 residues. V was shortened by 5 bases and J by 4 bases, with 12 bases between the two germline ends. CDR3: CASSKGGGYEQYV. The CDR3 bases are TGTGCCAGCAGCAAAGGGGGGGGGTACGAGCAGTACGTC.

This sequence joins TRBV6-1 and TRBJ2-7; the D gene is possibly TRBD1 (5 bases). Germline loops: CDR1 MNHNS, CDR2 SASEGT. The CDR3 loop spans 14 amino acids. The ends were cut back, 2 bases at V and 5 bases at J, with 13 bases in the middle. The CDR3 region has the DNA TGTGCCAGCAGTGAAAGGGGCCCCGCCGACGAGCAGTACGTC. Its protein is CASSERGPADEQYV.

In this sample, this clone turned up once. The CDR3: CASSYSCRGETGNTIYF. The CDR3 coding sequence is TGTGCCAGCAGTTATTCTTGCAGGGGTGAGACTGGAAACACCATATATTTT. This chain connects TRBV6-9 to TRBJ1-3; D is perhaps TRBD1 (6 bases). Trimming took off 0 bases at V and 2 bases at J, with 14 bases between the two ends. Germline CDR1 MNHGY, CDR2 SVAAGI. The CDR3 has 17 residues.

The rearrangement uses TRBV10-2 and TRBJ2-3; 12 bases are shared with TRBD1. Per the germline V gene, CDR1 is WSHSY and CDR2 is SAAADI. CDR3 size: 17 residues. The ends lost 2 bases at V and 1 base at J; junction bases unmatched: 4. CDR3 loop: CASSERDRGPGTDTQYF. CDR3 sequence (DNA): TGCGCCAGCAGTGAGCGGGACAGGGGGCCGGGCACAGATACGCAGTATTTT.

The J gene is TRBJ2-7, the V gene TRBV14; D is ambiguous. The V gene's germline CDR1 is SGHDN and CDR2 FVKESK. The length of the CDR3 is 13 residues. The V and J ends lost 1 base and 5 bases respectively, with 9 bases between them. The CDR3 DNA reads TGTGCCAGCAGCCAAGCCGGAAGGAACGAGCAGTACGTC. This translates into CASSQAGRNEQYV.

The V call is TRBV18, the J call TRBJ2-7; 10 bases are a match to TRBD1. Germline lookup yields CDR1 KGHSH and CDR2 LQKENI. V lost 1 base, J lost 6 bases, and 15 bases stayed unmatched. This CDR3 region has 18 residues. The CDR3 region is CASSPLGGRQGAAGEQYV. The CDR3 DNA follows: TGTGCCAGCTCACCACTCGGGGGGAGACAGGGGGCGGCGGGCGAGCAGTACGTC.

The gene calls are TRBV28 and TRBJ2-7; D possibly corresponds to TRBD1 (6 bases). The CDR3 contains 14 residues. From germline, CDR1 is MDHEN and CDR2 SYDVKM. V was clipped by 6 bases and J by 2 bases, with 14 bases between them. Here the CDR3 reads CASSLDRIAYEQYV. The CDR3, as DNA: TGTGCCAGCAGCTTGGACAGAATCGCCTACGAGCAGTACGTC.

J is TRBJ2-3 and V is TRBV15, with D unclear. CDR3 size: 13 residues. The ends were cut back, 0 bases at V and 3 bases at J, with 4 bases in the middle. CDR1 and CDR2 from the germline V gene are LNHNV and YYDKDF (reference sequence). Here the CDR3 DNA reads TGTGCCACCAGCAGAGACTGGACAGATACGCAGTATTTT. Translating it yields CATSRDWTDTQYF.

This chain links TRBV7-9 with TRBJ1-6; a weak D match, TRBD1 (5 bases). V gave up 2 bases and J gave up 5 bases, with 10 bases separating them. The CDR3 extends over 15 amino acids. In germline, CDR1 is SEHNR, CDR2 FQNEAQ (reference sequence). CDR3 amino acids: CASSLRGVDNSPLHF. The CDR3 nucleotides are TGTGCCAGCAGCTTACGAGGGGTAGATAATTCACCCCTCCACTTT.

The chain recombines TRBV29-1 with TRBJ2-5, with 7 bases fitting TRBD2. Germline trimming cut 6 bases from V and 5 bases from J; bases unmatched to any gene: 12. CDR1 SQVTM and CDR2 ANQGSEA come from the germline V gene. The length of the CDR3 is 14 residues. CDR3 protein: CSVGTGLVLETQYF. The CDR3 DNA is TGCAGCGTGGGTACTGGACTAGTCTTGGAGACCCAGTACTTC.